A single sample is the source of the 30 T cell receptor beta chains below, sequenced in a study of beta chain features in type 1 diabetes. Study findings and constraints: The study found moderately but significantly shorter TCRB CDR3s in all four CD4+ subsets of Type 1 diabetes patients.

No cognate antigen is known for these TCRs. All of the isolated RNA was reverse transcribed, so expressed TCRB transcripts were sequenced. TCRdb's copy holds only in-frame clones and misses some; the assay was immunoSEQ multiplex PCR. The sample has 150,000 to 170,000 clones, about 9.4% seen once. Sequencing was carried out using central memory CD4+ T cells from blood. The receptors come from a man younger than 45 with type 1 diabetes.

This clone came up a few times. The chain employs TRBV5-1 and TRBJ2-5; D gene unclear. Looked up from germline, CDR1 is SGHRS and CDR2 is YFSETQ. V lost 4 bases and J 4 bases, leaving 5 bases between the germline ends. This CDR3 is built from 11 residues. The chain's CDR3 is CASSPGETQYF. DNA for the CDR3: TGCGCCAGCAGCCCGGGAGAGACCCAGTACTTC.

This clone has just a few counts. This chain's CDR3 is CASSEGLAGNQETQYF. The CDR3, as DNA: TGTGCCAGCAGTGAGGGACTAGCGGGTAACCAAGAGACCCAGTACTTC. This chain uses TRBV6-1 with TRBJ2-5; TRBD2 matches at 12 bases. J gave up 0 bases and V 3 bases, and 2 bases lay outside the gene matches. From germline, CDR1 is MNHNS and CDR2 SASEGT. This CDR3 contains 16 residues.

This clone showed up just a few times. V gene TRBV6-6 combines with J gene TRBJ2-3, with D possibly being TRBD1 (5 bases). V lost 6 bases to trimming and J lost 5 bases, with 12 bases between them. Germline assignment: CDR1 MNHNY and CDR2 SVGAGI (reference sequence). CDR3 size: 13 residues. CDR3 in DNA: TGTGCCAGCAGCAGGACACCGGGAGATACGCAGTATTTT. It encodes CASSRTPGDTQYF.

This clone was counted only a few times. The J gene is TRBJ2-7, the V gene TRBV27, with 8 bases aligning to TRBD1. CDR1 MNHEY and CDR2 SMNVEV come from the germline V gene (reference sequence). This CDR3 has 15 amino acids. Trimming took 11 bases from V and 5 from J; bases not matched to a gene: 17. CDR3 nucleotide sequence: TGTGCCCCGACAGGGGACACTTCTGTTTGGAACGAGCAGTACTTC. Encoded protein: CAPTGDTSVWNEQYF.

This clone was seen a few times. The gene calls are TRBV28 and TRBJ2-1; D remains unclear. CDR1 is MDHEN and CDR2 is SYDVKM in the germline V gene. The CDR3 consists of 15 residues. V was trimmed by 2 bases and J by 7 bases, leaving 15 bases between them. The CDR3 DNA reads as TGTGCCAGCAGTTTAGGTGATACTCTAGGAAATGAGCAGTTCTTC. It yields the protein CASSLGDTLGNEQFF.

This clone was counted only a few times. This sequence joins TRBV15 and TRBJ1-4; unclear D gene. This CDR3 is 14 amino acids long. Germline-derived CDR1 and CDR2 are LNHNV and YYDKDF (reference sequence). Trimming cost V 4 bases and J 5 bases, with 11 bases left between them. The CDR3: CATSTAGINEKLFF. The CDR3 region has the DNA TGTGCCACCAGCACGGCGGGAATCAATGAAAAACTGTTTTTT.

The sample holds a few counts of this clone. The chain carries TRBV7-3 and TRBJ2-7, with D possibly being TRBD2 (5 bases). Trimming took 1 base from V and 2 from J, leaving 12 bases between them. This CDR3 spans 15 amino acids. The V gene's germline CDR1 is SGHTA and CDR2 FQGTGA. CDR3 bases: TGTGCCAGCAGCTTAAGCAGCGGAAGCACCTACGAGCAGTACTTC. Translation: CASSLSSGSTYEQYF. The complete variable domain, with remaining parts taken from reference TRBV7-3 and TRBJ2-7, reads GAGVSQTPSNKVTEKGKYVELRCDPISGHTALYWYRQSLGQGPEFLIYFQGTGAADDSGLPNDRFFAVRPEGSVSTLKIQRTERGDSAVYLCASSLSSGSTYEQYFGPGTRLTVT.

The chain couples TRBV2 to TRBJ2-7, with TRBD2 matching 7 bases. V gave up 5 bases and J gave up 6 bases; unmatched junction bases: 7. This CDR3 comprises 13 residues. CDR1 is SNHLY, CDR2 FYNNEI, per germline. CDR3 bases: TGTGCCAGCAGTCCTCGACTAGCCCTCGAGCAGTACTTC. Its protein product is CASSPRLALEQYF.

The chain combines TRBV19 with TRBJ1-1; 11 bases align to TRBD1. V lost 3 bases, J lost 4 bases, and 4 bases stayed unmatched. The CDR3 covers 15 residues. Germline CDR1 is LNHDA and CDR2 is SQIVND (reference sequence). The chain's CDR3 is CASSILGQGVTEAFF. In nucleotides, the CDR3 is TGTGCCAGTAGTATTTTGGGACAGGGGGTCACTGAAGCTTTCTTT. The variable domain in full, with the rest retrieved from reference TRBV19 and TRBJ1-1, is DGGITQSPKYLFRKEGQNVTLSCEQNLNHDAMYWYRQDPGQGLRLIYYSQIVNDFQKGDIAEGYSVSREKKESFPLTVTSAQKNPTAFYLCASSILGQGVTEAFFGQGTRLTVV.

The chain recombines TRBV5-6 with TRBJ2-5; TRBD2 agrees at 10 bases. Germline V gives CDR1 SGHDT, CDR2 YYEEEE. This CDR3 is built from 16 residues. Unmatched junction bases numbered 7, after V lost 0 bases and J lost 5 bases. The CDR3 is CASSLALAGGAETQYF. CDR3 DNA sequence: TGTGCCAGCAGCTTGGCCTTAGCGGGAGGAGCGGAGACCCAGTACTTC.

This clone was seen only a few times. The chain links TRBV4-2 to TRBJ1-5; no clear D. CDR1 is LGHNA and CDR2 is YNFKEQ in the germline V gene. With 0 bases removed from V and 6 bases from J, the gap between germline ends came to 12 bases. This CDR3 region has 15 residues. The CDR3 region is CASSQDLRAGQPQHF. CDR3 DNA: TGTGCCAGCAGCCAAGACCTGAGGGCAGGTCAGCCCCAGCATTTT.

The table lists this clone with many counts. The CDR3 coding sequence is TGTGCCAGCAGTATCTCCAGGGAGACCCAGTACTTC. Protein: CASSISRETQYF. The V and J genes are TRBV28 and TRBJ2-5; unclear D gene. V was clipped by 5 bases and J by 5 bases, with 9 bases between them. This CDR3 region has 12 residues. The germline V gene encodes CDR1 MDHEN and CDR2 SYDVKM.

The V call is TRBV30, the J call TRBJ2-1; 9 bases agree with TRBD2. J lost 10 bases, V lost 0 bases, and 7 bases had no gene match. This CDR3 has 14 residues. Germline loops: CDR1 GTSNPN, CDR2 SVGIG (reference sequence). CDR3 region: CAWSVGLAGWEQFF. CDR3 in DNA: TGTGCCTGGAGTGTAGGGCTAGCGGGATGGGAGCAGTTCTTC. The full variable domain, completed using reference TRBV30 and TRBJ2-1, is SQTIHQWPATLVQPVGSPLSLECTVEGTSNPNLYWYRQAAGRGLQLLFYSVGIGQISSEVPQNLSASRPQDRQFILSSKKLLLSDSGFYLCAWSVGLAGWEQFFGPGTRLTVL.

This clone appeared a few times. V usage is TRBV28 and J usage is TRBJ2-4, with 7 bases lining up with TRBD2. Germline CDR1 reads MDHEN; CDR2 reads SYDVKM. V was pared by 2 bases and J by 7 bases, with 11 bases of the junction left unmatched. This CDR3 has 16 residues. CDR3 amino acids: CASSLVGDYRGNIQYF. CDR3 DNA: TGTGCCAGCAGTTTAGTAGGGGACTACAGAGGGAACATTCAGTACTTC. Combining the CDR3 with reference TRBV28 and TRBJ2-4 gives the whole variable domain DVKVTQSSRYLVKRTGEKVFLECVQDMDHENMFWYRQDPGLGLRLIYFSYDVKMKEKGDIPEGYSVSREKKERFSLILESASTNQTSMYLCASSLVGDYRGNIQYFGAGTRLSVL.

There are a few counts of this clone. V usage is TRBV7-2 and J usage is TRBJ2-5; 7 bases map to TRBD2. Germline values: CDR1 SGHTA, CDR2 FQGNSA. The CDR3 runs to 15 residues. V trimming: 7 bases; J trimming: 2 bases; junction bases outside the gene matches: 10. CDR3 nucleotide sequence: TGTGCCAGCACTCCAACACTAGCGTCTCAAGAGACCCAGTACTTC. Translated: CASTPTLASQETQYF.

In its sample, this clone was seen a few times. The chain employs TRBV18 and TRBJ1-1; TRBD1 is a possible D gene (5 bases). CDR1 is KGHSH and CDR2 is LQKENI in the germline V gene. V dropped 0 bases and J dropped 2 bases, with 10 bases sitting between them. CDR3 length: 15 residues. In DNA, the CDR3 is TGTGCCAGCTCACCACCGGGGGGTTTCAACACTGAAGCTTTCTTT. Encoded protein: CASSPPGGFNTEAFF.

This clone was seen only a few times. The chain uses TRBV5-1 and TRBJ1-1; possible D gene TRBD1, 5 bases. Trimming took 4 bases from V and 5 from J, leaving 12 bases between them. Germline CDR1 and CDR2: SGHRS and YFSETQ. The CDR3 is made up of 13 amino acids. DNA of the CDR3: TGCGCCAGCAGCGCGGCAGGGACTACTGAAGCTTTCTTT. This translates into CASSAAGTTEAFF.

The chain has TRBV18 and TRBJ2-7; the match to TRBD1 covers 8 bases. Looked up from germline, CDR1 is KGHSH and CDR2 is LQKENI. V was pared by 3 bases and J by 2 bases, with 12 bases of the junction left unmatched. The CDR3 is made up of 17 amino acids. In DNA form, the CDR3 reads TGTGCCAGCTCACCGAGGCCCCCTACAGGGGGGACCTACGAGCAGTACTTC. This codes for CASSPRPPTGGTYEQYF.

The V gene is TRBV6-1, the J gene TRBJ1-4; D gene unclear. This CDR3 has 14 residues. The V end was cut by 3 bases, the J end by 5 bases, with 10 bases between. Germline CDR1 reads MNHNS; CDR2 reads SASEGT. The CDR3 coding sequence is TGTGCCAGCAGTGAGCCGGGAAGGAATGAAAAACTGTTTTTT. Its protein product is CASSEPGRNEKLFF.

The genes are TRBV30 and TRBJ2-2; maybe TRBD2 (6 bases). V was pared by 2 bases and J by 0 bases, with 10 bases between. CDR3 size: 15 residues. Germline loops: CDR1 GTSNPN, CDR2 SVGIG (reference sequence). As DNA, the CDR3 is TGTGCCTGGAGTAAGGCGGGGACGAACACCGGGGAGCTGTTTTTT. Translating gives CAWSKAGTNTGELFF.

The V call is TRBV10-3, the J call TRBJ1-1; D call uncertain. V gave up 6 bases and J gave up 0 bases, with 8 bases separating them. This CDR3 region has 13 residues. Germline-derived CDR1 and CDR2 are ENHRY and SYGVKD. CDR3 region: CAIRGSLNTEAFF. The DNA of the CDR3 is TGTGCCATCAGGGGCAGCTTGAACACTGAAGCTTTCTTT.

The chain carries TRBV6-5 and TRBJ2-7; 7 bases line up with TRBD2. J lost 5 bases, V lost 3 bases, and 10 bases had no gene match. The CDR3 extends over 15 amino acids. The V gene's germline CDR1 is MNHEY and CDR2 SVGAGI. CDR3 in DNA: TGTGCCAGCAGTTATAAGATGCGGGAGAACGACGAGCAGTACTTC. Protein product: CASSYKMRENDEQYF.

This clone came up a few times. The chain has TRBV7-2 and TRBJ2-3; D ambiguous. This CDR3 is built from 14 residues. V lost 5 bases and J lost 1, with 10 bases in between. The germline gives CDR1 SGHTA, CDR2 FQGNSA. This CDR3 reads CASSLRLGTDTQYF. Written as DNA, the CDR3 is TGTGCCAGCAGCCTACGACTGGGCACAGATACGCAGTATTTT.

The chain combines TRBV30 with TRBJ2-4; 10 bases map to TRBD1. The V gene end was trimmed by 7 bases and the J gene end by 0 bases; junction bases not matched to a gene: 3. The CDR3 totals 14 residues. The germline CDR1 and CDR2 sequences are GTSNPN and SVGIG (reference sequence). The CDR3 bases are TGTGCCTCCGGGACAGGGGAAGCCAAAAACATTCAGTACTTC. Residues: CASGTGEAKNIQYF.

This clone was detected only a few times. DNA for the CDR3: TGTGCCAGCAGCTTAGGTCCCGGGGGATCCCAGCCCCAGCATTTT. This codes for CASSLGPGGSQPQHF. This chain links TRBV7-2 with TRBJ1-5; weak D call: TRBD1 (5 bases). The CDR3 sequence is 15 residues long. CDR1 SGHTA and CDR2 FQGNSA come from the germline V gene. Between the trimmed V and J ends, which lost 1 base and 7 bases, there was a span of 14 bases.

The chain carries TRBV29-1 and TRBJ2-3; D not resolved. In germline, CDR1 is SQVTM, CDR2 ANQGSEA. With 1 base removed from V and 2 bases from J, the gap between germline ends came to 7 bases. This CDR3 spans 13 amino acids. In DNA, the CDR3 is TGCAGCGTTGAAGGCGAGAACACAGATACGCAGTATTTT. Its protein is CSVEGENTDTQYF.

This clone was picked up a small number of times. The chain joins TRBV11-2 to TRBJ1-1; D is uncertain. Germline CDR1 is SGHAT and CDR2 is FQNNGV. V was shortened by 2 bases and J by 0 bases, with 10 bases between the two germline ends. The CDR3 consists of 15 residues. This CDR3 reads CASSLSAFMNTEAFF. Here the CDR3 DNA reads TGTGCCAGCAGCTTATCAGCGTTCATGAACACTGAAGCTTTCTTT. Filled out from reference TRBV11-2 and TRBJ1-1, the complete variable domain reads EAGVAQSPRYKIIEKRQSVAFWCNPISGHATLYWYQQILGQGPKLLIQFQNNGVVDDSQLPKDRFSAERLKGVDSTLKIQPAKLEDSAVYLCASSLSAFMNTEAFFGQGTRLTVV.

This clone was detected a few times. This chain uses TRBV7-2 with TRBJ2-3; D is perhaps TRBD2 (5 bases). V lost 5 bases, J lost 5 bases, and 11 bases lay in between. The CDR3 is 13 amino acids. The V gene's germline CDR1 is SGHTA and CDR2 FQGNSA. The CDR3 DNA follows: TGTGCCAGCAGCATAGAGCGGAGAGATACGCAGTATTTT. Translation: CASSIERRDTQYF.

There are a few counts of this clone. This chain links TRBV7-9 with TRBJ1-4; D is undetermined. Germline CDR1 SEHNR, CDR2 FQNEAQ (reference sequence). V was shortened by 6 bases and J by 4 bases, with 15 bases between the two germline ends. This CDR3 is built from 15 residues. CDR3 region: CASSPRREVNEKLFF. CDR3 DNA: TGTGCCAGCAGTCCGCGGCGAGAGGTTAATGAAAAACTGTTTTTT.

This clone was seen only a few times. This rearrangement joins TRBV28 to TRBJ2-7; 8 positions match TRBD1. The CDR3 totals 13 residues. With 8 bases clipped from V and 4 bases from J, the junction kept 7 bases outside the gene matches. Germline V gene sequence: CDR1 MDHEN, CDR2 SYDVKM. The CDR3 sequence is CASATGGRYEQYF. DNA for the CDR3: TGTGCCAGCGCCACAGGGGGAAGGTACGAGCAGTACTTC.